In this sample, the clone carrying this T cell receptor (beta chain) turned up a few times. The data derive from a study of OX40 agonist ivuxolimab in advanced cancers. CDR3 length: 11 amino acids. Germline V lookup: CDR1 GTSNPN, CDR2 SVGIG (reference sequence). The V and J ends lost 8 bases and 3 bases, in that order; junction bases with no gene match: 3. Sequencing was performed with immunoSEQ multiplex PCR; in TCRdb, only in-frame clones are kept and a portion is missing. The sample includes about 64,000 clones, 80% seen only once; the top ten take 1% to 1.5%. This sequence joins TRBV30 and TRBJ2-7; 8 bases are shared with TRBD2. This specimen was CD4+ or CD8+ T cells sorted from blood, taken in a trial of the OX40 agonist ivuxolimab. The sequence derives from an adult with an advanced solid tumor such as melanoma, head and neck, liver or kidney cancer. The CDR3 DNA follows: TGTGCCGGGCGGGGGGTCTACGAGCAGTACTTC. It specifies CAGRGVYEQYF.